These 25 T cell receptor beta chains share one sample of origin, sequenced in a study of cytomegalovirus exposure and HLA in healthy donors. With 60 Vbeta and 13 Jbeta primers, the PCR was carried out. The data were produced by immunoSEQ multiplex PCR, yet TCRdb's version contains in-frame clones alone and is incomplete. The sample has 150,000 to 200,000 clones; around 90% are singletons. The source material was PBMCs. These receptor sequences come from a young woman in good health and CMV-seronegative.

For this clone: This sample also contains other DNA sequences that code for the same CDR3. The chain uses TRBV5-4 and TRBJ2-7; TRBD2 matches 7 bases. The V and J ends lost 5 bases and 3 bases, in that order; junction bases with no gene match: 5. This CDR3 is built from 13 residues. Per germline, CDR1 SGHNT and CDR2 YYREEE (reference sequence). The CDR3 DNA sequence: TGTGCCAGCAGTTCCGGGACTATCTACGAGCAGTACTTC. As protein: CASSSGTIYEQYF.

This chain uses TRBV5-6 with TRBJ1-1; a possible D gene is TRBD1 (5 bases). This CDR3 is 15 amino acids long. V was pared by 0 bases and J by 1 base, with 10 bases between. Germline loops: CDR1 SGHDT, CDR2 YYEEEE. Written as DNA, the CDR3 is TGTGCCAGCAGCTTGGGGGGGGGAACGAACACTGAAGCTTTCTTT. It is translated as CASSLGGGTNTEAFF.

This chain uses TRBV18 with TRBJ2-2; D is perhaps TRBD2 (5 bases). The CDR3 runs to 11 residues. Trimming left V 8 bases short and J 7 bases short, with 8 bases between. Per the germline V gene, CDR1 is KGHSH and CDR2 is LQKENI. The CDR3 protein is CASHRGGELFF. In DNA form, the CDR3 reads TGTGCCAGCCACCGGGGCGGGGAGCTGTTTTTT.

This clone was observed a few times. The genes are TRBV30 and TRBJ1-1, with D possibly being TRBD1 (6 bases). The CDR3 is 12 residues long. V was cut by 5 bases and J by 6 bases, with 13 bases left in between. Germline V gives CDR1 GTSNPN, CDR2 SVGIG (reference sequence). The CDR3 DNA reads as TGTGCCTGGGGGTCGGGGGGCCCTGAAGCTTTCTTT. The encoded protein is CAWGSGGPEAFF.

The V and J genes are TRBV7-9 and TRBJ2-3; D is possibly TRBD2 (6 bases). Germline V gene sequence: CDR1 SEHNR, CDR2 FQNEAQ (reference sequence). This CDR3 spans 14 amino acids. V gave up 10 bases and J gave up 6 bases, with 20 bases separating them. This chain's CDR3 is CATPSRLERDTQYF. CDR3 sequence (DNA): TGTGCCACTCCCTCGAGACTAGAGAGGGATACGCAGTATTTT. Supplemented by reference TRBV7-9 and TRBJ2-3, the full variable domain reads DTGVSQNPRHKITKRGQNVTFRCDPISEHNRLYWYRQTLGQGPEFLTYFQNEAQLEKSRLLSDRFSAERPKGSFSTLEIQRTEQGDSAMYLCATPSRLERDTQYFGPGTRLTVL.

The V call is TRBV9, the J call TRBJ1-1, with D possibly matching TRBD1 (5 bases). CDR3 length: 15 residues. The V gene's germline CDR1 is SGDLS and CDR2 YYNGEE. V lost 0 bases and J 7 bases, leaving 16 bases between the germline ends. The CDR3 DNA sequence: TGTGCCAGCAGCGTAGGGGTCTCGACAGAACATGAAGCTTTCTTT. Protein product: CASSVGVSTEHEAFF.

The V call is TRBV6-6, the J call TRBJ2-5, with 7 positions matching TRBD1. This CDR3 contains 16 residues. The germline V gene encodes CDR1 MNHNY and CDR2 SVGAGI (reference sequence). After removal of 7 bases from V and 5 bases from J, the junction contained 16 bases not matched to a gene. CDR3 coding DNA: TGTGCCAGCACTAAATCCCAACAGGGGTTAAGGGAGACCCAGTACTTC. Translating it yields CASTKSQQGLRETQYF.

J is TRBJ2-5 and V is TRBV13; 7 nucleotides line up with TRBD1. The CDR3 sequence is 15 residues long. Germline loops: CDR1 PRHDT, CDR2 FYEKMQ (reference sequence). Losses at the gene ends were 5 bases for V and 2 bases for J; bases not matched to a gene: 8. The CDR3 sequence: CASSLEGQIQETQYF. CDR3 DNA sequence: TGTGCCAGCAGCCTAGAGGGACAGATACAAGAGACCCAGTACTTC.

V is TRBV7-2 and J is TRBJ2-7, with D possibly being TRBD2 (6 bases). Germline CDR1 is SGHTA and CDR2 is FQGNSA. CDR3 length: 14 residues. V was cut by 5 bases and J by 5 bases, with 16 bases left in between. The CDR3 region is CASSQIGGVDEQYF. In DNA form, the CDR3 reads TGTGCCAGCAGCCAGATAGGCGGGGTCGACGAGCAGTACTTC.

This chain uses TRBV10-3 with TRBJ1-2; tentative D call: TRBD1 (5 bases). The germline V gene encodes CDR1 ENHRY and CDR2 SYGVKD. V dropped 5 bases and J dropped 1 base, with 11 bases sitting between them. The CDR3 consists of 14 residues. The CDR3 DNA is TGTGCCATCAGTAGTGACAGACTTAACTATGGCTACACCTTC. Protein sequence: CAISSDRLNYGYTF.

This chain links TRBV6-5 with TRBJ2-1; 7 bases are shared with TRBD1. CDR1 and CDR2 from the germline V gene are MNHEY and SVGAGI. The V and J ends lost 5 bases and 4 bases, in that order; junction bases with no gene match: 5. The CDR3 extends over 14 amino acids. The CDR3 DNA reads TGTGCCAGCAGTATCCGGGACAGTTACAATGAGCAGTTCTTC. This translates into CASSIRDSYNEQFF.

The chain uses TRBV7-9 and TRBJ1-1, with D maybe TRBD1 (5 bases). The CDR3 is made up of 13 amino acids. Trimming removed 5 bases at V and 1 base at J, with 8 bases between. The germline CDR1 and CDR2 sequences are SEHNR and FQNEAQ (reference sequence). The CDR3 is CASSIQGNTEAFF. As DNA, the CDR3 is TGTGCCAGCAGCATTCAGGGGAACACTGAAGCTTTCTTT.

The sample holds a few counts of this clone. The J gene is TRBJ1-4, the V gene TRBV18, with 9 bases lining up with TRBD1. The CDR3 is 14 amino acids. Germline-derived CDR1 and CDR2 are KGHSH and LQKENI. V was pared by 6 bases and J by 8 bases, with 7 bases of the junction left unmatched. DNA of the CDR3: TGTGCCAGCTCCCCGCGGACAGGGGCGGAAAAACTGTTTTTT. Translated: CASSPRTGAEKLFF.

The CDR3: CASDLGQGYQETQYF. The CDR3 DNA reads TGTGCCAGCGATCTGGGACAGGGGTACCAAGAGACCCAGTACTTC. J is TRBJ2-5 and V is TRBV25-1; 10 nucleotides match TRBD1. Germline-derived CDR1 and CDR2 are MGHDK and SYGVNS. Germline trimming cut 8 bases from V and 0 bases from J; bases unmatched to any gene: 6. CDR3 length equals 15 residues.

This clone was observed a handful of times. This sequence joins TRBV15 and TRBJ2-1; D might be TRBD1 (6 bases). The CDR3 runs 14 residues. CDR1 is LNHNV, CDR2 YYDKDF, per germline (reference sequence). The V gene lost 6 bases and the J gene lost 3 bases, with 12 bases spanning the gap. Here the CDR3 DNA reads TGTGCCACCAGGGAGTCGGGACACTACAATGAGCAGTTCTTC. Its translation: CATRESGHYNEQFF.

The rearrangement uses TRBV11-2 and TRBJ1-1; no firm D call. V lost 1 base to trimming and J lost 4 bases, with 7 bases between them. Germline V gene data show CDR1 as SGHAT and CDR2 as FQNNGV. The CDR3 length is 13 residues. Written as DNA, the CDR3 is TGTGCCAGCAGCTTAGGTTCCCTCACTGAAGCTTTCTTT. This encodes CASSLGSLTEAFF. The full variable domain, with the rest looked up from reference TRBV11-2 and TRBJ1-1, is EAGVAQSPRYKIIEKRQSVAFWCNPISGHATLYWYQQILGQGPKLLIQFQNNGVVDDSQLPKDRFSAERLKGVDSTLKIQPAKLEDSAVYLCASSLGSLTEAFFGQGTRLTVV.

This chain joins TRBV6-5 and TRBJ1-1; 7 nucleotides agree with TRBD1. Losses at the gene ends were 5 bases for V and 7 bases for J; bases not matched to a gene: 7. Germline lookup yields CDR1 MNHEY and CDR2 SVGAGI. The CDR3 has 13 residues. CDR3 in DNA: TGTGCCAGCAGTGACAGGGTTTTTATTGAAGCTTTCTTT. Translation: CASSDRVFIEAFF.

This clone was counted only a few times. In nucleotides, the CDR3 is TGTGCCAGCAGCAGGGGGCTATTCTACGAGCAGTACTTC. Translated, it gives CASSRGLFYEQYF. This chain joins TRBV6-1 and TRBJ2-7; 8 bases are a match to TRBD1. The V and J ends lost 6 bases and 3 bases, in that order; junction bases with no gene match: 4. Per the germline V gene, CDR1 is MNHNS and CDR2 is SASEGT. The CDR3 loop spans 13 amino acids.

V is TRBV6-1 and J is TRBJ2-7; D may be TRBD1 (7 bases). The germline V gene has CDR1 MNHNS and CDR2 SASEGT. The V gene lost 6 bases and the J gene lost 0 bases, with 12 bases spanning the gap. This CDR3 has 14 residues. The CDR3 protein is CASRAGQHSYEQYF. CDR3 DNA: TGTGCCAGCAGGGCGGGACAGCACTCCTACGAGCAGTACTTC.

This clone was seen just once. This sequence joins TRBV5-4 and TRBJ2-7; 10 bases map to TRBD1. This CDR3 spans 14 amino acids. Germline loops: CDR1 SGHNT, CDR2 YYREEE (reference sequence). The trim removed 5 bases at V and 2 bases at J, leaving 4 bases unmatched. The chain's CDR3 is CASRLDRGPYEQYF. CDR3 in DNA: TGTGCCAGCAGGTTAGACAGGGGGCCCTACGAGCAGTACTTC.

The chain is built from TRBV14 and TRBJ1-5; D may be TRBD1 (6 bases). The CDR3 runs to 15 residues. CDR1 is SGHDN, CDR2 FVKESK, per germline. Trimming removed 3 bases from V and 4 bases from J, with 13 bases in between. The CDR3 DNA is TGTGCCAGCAGCCACACCTGGACAGTTAATCAGCCCCAGCATTTT. It yields the protein CASSHTWTVNQPQHF.

V usage is TRBV5-4 and J usage is TRBJ1-2, with TRBD1 matching 11 bases. Trimming at V came to 4 bases and at J to 0 bases, leaving 8 bases not matched to a gene. Germline values: CDR1 SGHNT, CDR2 YYREEE (reference sequence). This CDR3 is built from 17 residues. CDR3 sequence reads: CASSRAGTGGANYGYTF. The CDR3 coding sequence is TGTGCCAGCAGCCGTGCCGGGACAGGGGGAGCTAACTATGGCTACACCTTC.

The genes are TRBV5-1 and TRBJ1-1, with 7 positions matching TRBD1. V was clipped by 0 bases and J by 8 bases; unmatched bases: 4. Germline CDR1 and CDR2: SGHRS and YFSETQ. The CDR3 has 13 amino acids. CDR3 nucleotides: TGCGCCAGCAGCTTGGCCCAGGGGGGAGAAGCTTTCTTT. Its protein product is CASSLAQGGEAFF.

This chain connects TRBV5-4 to TRBJ2-7; TRBD2 is a possible D gene (5 bases). The CDR3 totals 14 residues. Germline V gene sequence: CDR1 SGHNT, CDR2 YYREEE (reference sequence). V was clipped by 0 bases and J by 0 bases, with 7 bases between them. CDR3 nucleotide sequence: TGTGCCAGCAGCTTGGGAGGGAGCTCCTACGAGCAGTACTTC. Protein: CASSLGGSSYEQYF. Full variable domain (remainder filled in from reference TRBV5-4 and TRBJ2-7): ETGVTQSPTHLIKTRGQQVTLRCSSQSGHNTVSWYQQALGQGPQFIFQYYREEENGRGNFPPRFSGLQFPNYSSELNVNALELDDSALYLCASSLGGSSYEQYFGPGTRLTVT.

The chain joins TRBV7-9 to TRBJ2-7, with 9 bases identical to TRBD2. There are 15 residues in the CDR3. CDR1 and CDR2 from the germline V gene are SEHNR and FQNEAQ (reference sequence). Trimming removed 2 bases from V and 3 bases from J; junction bases left unmatched: 5. The CDR3 sequence: CASSLNVAGDYEQYF. DNA of the CDR3: TGTGCCAGCAGCTTAAATGTAGCGGGAGACTACGAGCAGTACTTC.